This T cell receptor beta chain was sequenced during a study of regulatory T cells in long-lasting Graves disease. In the study overall: Positive TSH receptor antibodies alongside over 5 years of antithyroid drugs were what marked Graves' disease as persistent.

As to this clonotype: What it binds is unknown.

Study-level points and caveats: Persistent patients had a count of shared public clonotypes (under 3,000) that exceeded that of new patients (966). Segments TRBV28, TRBJ1-2 and TRBJ2-5 showed preferential usage in persistent disease.

Relying on iRepertoire HTBI primers and Arm-PCR of CDR3 regions, the team built TCR beta libraries. TCRdb ran MiXCR on the multiplex PCR reads and lists one entry per CDR3 protein. The sample has 400,000 to 450,000 distinct CDR3 sequences; around 24% are singletons. The CDR3 is 17 amino acids. Germline CDR1 KGHDR, CDR2 SFDVKD. V was clipped by 0 bases and J by 1 base, with 11 bases between them. Time point of the sample: persistent/refractory GD, antithyroid drugs over 5 years with positive TRAb. Following extraction of RNA from PBMCs, that RNA was used to make the TCR library. Sample: peripheral blood mononuclear cells (PBMCs), taken when the disease was refractory, from a patient treated with antithyroid drugs. The receptor's source is a female donor with Graves disease. This chain links TRBV24-1 with TRBJ2-2; maybe TRBD2 (6 bases). The CDR3 DNA reads as TGTGCCACCAGTGATTTGCAGGGAGCGGGGAACACCGGGGAGCTGTTTTTT. This gives the protein CATSDLQGAGNTGELFF.